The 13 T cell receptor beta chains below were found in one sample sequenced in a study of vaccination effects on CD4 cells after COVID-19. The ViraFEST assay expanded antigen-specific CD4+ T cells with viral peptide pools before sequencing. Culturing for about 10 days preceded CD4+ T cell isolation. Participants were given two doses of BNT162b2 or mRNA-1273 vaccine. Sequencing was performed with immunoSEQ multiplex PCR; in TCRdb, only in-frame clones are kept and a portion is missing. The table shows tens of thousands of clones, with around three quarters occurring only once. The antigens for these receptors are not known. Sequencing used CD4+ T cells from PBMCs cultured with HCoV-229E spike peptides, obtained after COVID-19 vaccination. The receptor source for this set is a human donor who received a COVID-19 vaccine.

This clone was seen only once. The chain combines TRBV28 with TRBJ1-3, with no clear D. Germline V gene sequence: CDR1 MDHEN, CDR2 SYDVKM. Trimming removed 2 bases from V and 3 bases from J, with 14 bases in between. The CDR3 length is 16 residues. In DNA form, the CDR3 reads TGTGCCAGCAGTTTAGTGTTGGTCCTGGATGGAAACACCATATATTTT. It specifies CASSLVLVLDGNTIYF.

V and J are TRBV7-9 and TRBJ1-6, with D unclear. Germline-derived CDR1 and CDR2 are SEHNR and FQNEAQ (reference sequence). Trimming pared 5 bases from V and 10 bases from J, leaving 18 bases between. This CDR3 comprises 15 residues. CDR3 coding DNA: TGTGCCAGCAGCCCCGAGTCTAGGACTGACTCACCCCTCCACTTT. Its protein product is CASSPESRTDSPLHF.

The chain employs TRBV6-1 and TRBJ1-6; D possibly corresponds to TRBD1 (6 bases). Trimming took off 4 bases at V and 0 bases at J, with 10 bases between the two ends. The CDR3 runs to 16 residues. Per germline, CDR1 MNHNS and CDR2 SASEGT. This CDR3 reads CASSVTGTSYNSPLHF. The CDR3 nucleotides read TGTGCCAGCAGTGTCACAGGGACCTCCTATAATTCACCCCTCCACTTT.

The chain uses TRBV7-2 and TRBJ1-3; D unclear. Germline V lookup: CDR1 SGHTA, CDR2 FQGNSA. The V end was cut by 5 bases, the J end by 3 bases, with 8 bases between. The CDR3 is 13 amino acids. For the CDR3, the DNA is TGTGCCAGCAGCCGCGGGCTTGGAAACACCATATATTTT. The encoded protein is CASSRGLGNTIYF.

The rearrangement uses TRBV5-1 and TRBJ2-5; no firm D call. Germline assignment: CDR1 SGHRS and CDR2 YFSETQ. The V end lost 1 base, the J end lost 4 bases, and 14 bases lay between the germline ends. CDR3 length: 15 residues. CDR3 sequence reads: CASSLRPLSPETQYF. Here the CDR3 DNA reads TGCGCCAGCAGCTTGAGACCCTTGAGCCCAGAGACCCAGTACTTC.

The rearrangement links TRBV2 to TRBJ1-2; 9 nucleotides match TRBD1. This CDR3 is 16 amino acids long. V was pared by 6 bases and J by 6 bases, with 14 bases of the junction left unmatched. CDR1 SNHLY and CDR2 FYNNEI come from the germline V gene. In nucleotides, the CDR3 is TGTGCCAGCAGATCGGTCCCGGGACAGGGAGCGGATGGCTACACCTTC. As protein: CASRSVPGQGADGYTF.

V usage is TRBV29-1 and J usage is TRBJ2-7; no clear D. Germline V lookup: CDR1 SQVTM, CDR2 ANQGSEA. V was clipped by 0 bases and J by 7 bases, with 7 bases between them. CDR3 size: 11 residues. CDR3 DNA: TGCAGCGTTGAAGATTCCGGGGAGCAGTACGTC. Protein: CSVEDSGEQYV.

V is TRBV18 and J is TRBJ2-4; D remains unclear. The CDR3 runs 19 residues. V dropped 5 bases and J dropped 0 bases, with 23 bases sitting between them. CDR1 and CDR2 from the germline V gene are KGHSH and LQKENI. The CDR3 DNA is TGTGCCAGCTCAGCAACCGGGCCACCAACTAACCTAGCCAAAAACATTCAGTACTTC. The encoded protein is CASSATGPPTNLAKNIQYF.

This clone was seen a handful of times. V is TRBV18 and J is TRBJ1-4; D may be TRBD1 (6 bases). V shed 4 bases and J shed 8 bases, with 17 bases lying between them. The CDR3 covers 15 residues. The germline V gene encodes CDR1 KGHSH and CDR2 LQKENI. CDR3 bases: TGTGCCAGCTCACAAAACACAGGGTATAAAGAAAAACTGTTTTTT. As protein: CASSQNTGYKEKLFF.

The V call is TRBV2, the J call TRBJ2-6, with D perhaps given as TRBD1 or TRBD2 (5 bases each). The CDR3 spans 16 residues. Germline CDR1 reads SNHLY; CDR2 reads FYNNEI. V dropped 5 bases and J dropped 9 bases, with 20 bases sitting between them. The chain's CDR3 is CASSSSGAYGGNVLTF. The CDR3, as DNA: TGTGCCAGCAGTTCCTCCGGGGCGTATGGTGGCAACGTCCTGACTTTC. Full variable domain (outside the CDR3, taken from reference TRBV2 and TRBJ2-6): EPEVTQTPSHQVTQMGQEVILRCVPISNHLYFYWYRQILGQKVEFLVSFYNNEISEKSEIFDDQFSVERPDGSNFTLKIRSTKLEDSAMYFCASSSSGAYGGNVLTFGAGSRLTVL.

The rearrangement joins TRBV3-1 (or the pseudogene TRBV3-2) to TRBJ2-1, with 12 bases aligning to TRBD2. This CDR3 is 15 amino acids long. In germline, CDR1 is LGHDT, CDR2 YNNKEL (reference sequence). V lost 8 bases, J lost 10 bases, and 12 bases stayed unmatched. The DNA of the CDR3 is TGTGCCAGCGTTACTTCTAGCGGGGGGGCCTTAGAGCAGTTCTTC. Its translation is CASVTSSGGALEQFF.

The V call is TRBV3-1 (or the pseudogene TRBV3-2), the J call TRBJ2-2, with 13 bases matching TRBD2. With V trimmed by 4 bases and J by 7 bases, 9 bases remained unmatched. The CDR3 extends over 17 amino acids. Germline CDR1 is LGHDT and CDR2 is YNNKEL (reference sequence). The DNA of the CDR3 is TGTGCCAGCAGCCGCTTGACCGGGACTAGCGGGGTCGGGGAGCTGTTTTTT. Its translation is CASSRLTGTSGVGELFF.

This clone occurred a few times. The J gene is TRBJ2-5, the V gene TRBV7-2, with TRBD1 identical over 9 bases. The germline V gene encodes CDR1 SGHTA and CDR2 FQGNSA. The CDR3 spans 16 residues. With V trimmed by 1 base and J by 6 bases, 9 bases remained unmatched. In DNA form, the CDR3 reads TGTGCCAGCAGCTTAGGAGGGACAGGGATTGGGAAGACCCAGTACTTC. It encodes CASSLGGTGIGKTQYF.